This is a list of T cell receptor beta chains from one sample in a study of cytomegalovirus exposure and HLA in healthy donors. The assay was immunoSEQ multiplex PCR, and TCRdb's table has in-frame clones only and misses some. The repertoire has roughly 160,000 clones, 75% of them found once; the top ten carry around 8%. Sequencing was done on a sample of PBMCs. All receptors derive from a woman aged 40 to 49 in good health and CMV-seropositive. Each CDR3 is given with its conserved first and last residue. Fields, in order: V gene, clone size, D gene, J gene, CDR3 protein, CDR3 DNA. A D gene is named only where the DNA matches it firmly. Size is stated for part of the rows, as once, few or many counts, or as a class when the clone is expanded.

>TRBV28|NA|TRBD1|TRBJ1-2
CASSLGQSNYGYTF
TGTGCCAGCAGTTTGGGACAGTCTAACTATGGCTACACCTTC
>TRBV30|NA|TRBD2|TRBJ2-7
CAFTSGRAPSSYEQYF
TGTGCCTTCACTAGCGGGAGGGCCCCAAGCTCCTACGAGCAGTACTTC
>TRBV7-8|NA|NA|TRBJ2-7
CASSSPYRQGGSYEQYF
TGTGCCAGCAGCTCGCCCTATCGGCAGGGGGGATCCTACGAGCAGTACTTC
>TRBV11-2|few|NA|TRBJ1-2
CASSGDGGGGYTF
TGTGCCAGCAGCGGCGACGGGGGAGGAGGCTACACCTTC
>TRBV5-1|NA|TRBD2|TRBJ2-1
CASSLNPGLAGDEQFF
TGCGCCAGCAGCTTAAATCCGGGACTAGCGGGAGATGAGCAGTTCTTC
>TRBV7-2|NA|TRBD1|TRBJ1-5
CASSLAGGAGQPQHF
TGTGCCAGCAGCTTAGCAGGGGGCGCGGGTCAGCCCCAGCATTTT
>TRBV30|few|NA|TRBJ2-7
CAWSIGGRYEQYF
TGTGCCTGGAGTATCGGGGGACGCTACGAGCAGTACTTC
>TRBV2|NA|TRBD2|TRBJ2-7
CASSGRGASYEQYF
TGTGCCAGCTCAGGGCGGGGGGCCTCCTACGAGCAGTACTTC
>TRBV10-3|NA|NA|TRBJ2-7
CAIPRGGSEQYF
TGTGCCATCCCTAGGGGAGGTTCGGAGCAGTACTTC
>TRBV19|NA|TRBD1|TRBJ2-4
CASMRGTGYSKNIQYF
TGTGCCAGTATGAGGGGGACAGGGTACAGCAAAAACATTCAGTACTTC
>TRBV28|NA|NA|TRBJ2-5
CASSLVVGWEGGETQYF
TGTGCCAGCAGTTTAGTCGTCGGCTGGGAAGGGGGAGAGACCCAGTACTTC
>TRBV28|few|TRBD1|TRBJ2-2
CASRSGTGRNTGELFF
TGTGCCAGCAGGTCAGGGACAGGGAGGAACACCGGGGAGCTGTTTTTT
>TRBV7-9|NA|TRBD1|TRBJ1-2
CSSSLADRGTNYGYTF
TGTTCCAGCAGCTTAGCGGACAGGGGAACAAACTATGGCTACACCTTC
>TRBV28|NA|NA|TRBJ2-3
CASSSFPGSGSTDTQYF
TGTGCCAGCAGTTCTTTTCCGGGCAGCGGAAGCACAGATACGCAGTATTTT
>TRBV7-8|NA|TRBD2|TRBJ2-7
CASSPRTSGSYEQYF
TGTGCCAGCAGCCCCCGGACTAGCGGGTCCTACGAGCAGTACTTC
>TRBV29-1|NA|NA|TRBJ1-1
CSARPGGSSYTEAFF
TGCAGCGCCCGTCCGGGGGGCTCCTCGTACACTGAAGCTTTCTTT
>TRBV7-2|few|TRBD2|TRBJ2-1
CASSLGGRDNEQFF
TGTGCCAGCAGCTTGGGCGGGAGGGACAATGAGCAGTTCTTC
>TRBV7-2|NA|NA|TRBJ2-1
CASSPVFARQGRMTEQFF
TGTGCCAGCAGCCCCGTTTTTGCGCGGCAGGGCAGAATGACTGAGCAGTTCTTC
>TRBV19|NA|TRBD1|TRBJ2-7
CASSGNGQGREQYF
TGTGCCAGTAGTGGAAACGGACAGGGACGCGAGCAGTACTTC
>TRBV11-2|NA|NA|TRBJ2-1
CASSSTRIPGDEQFF
TGTGCCAGCAGCTCTACTAGGATCCCGGGGGATGAGCAGTTCTTC
>TRBV30|NA|TRBD1|TRBJ1-5
CAWTGQGGGQPQHF
TGTGCCTGGACCGGACAGGGCGGCGGTCAGCCCCAGCATTTT
>TRBV7-2|NA|TRBD2|TRBJ2-5
CASSSGPTSGRVQETQYF
TGTGCCAGCAGCTCCGGGCCCACTAGCGGGAGGGTACAAGAGACCCAGTACTTC
>TRBV19|few|NA|TRBJ2-5
CATSVLGQGQETQYF
TGTGCCACCAGCGTCCTGGGGCAGGGGCAAGAGACCCAGTACTTC
>TRBV28|NA|NA|TRBJ2-1
CASTSRQYNEQFF
TGTGCCAGCACCTCCAGACAGTACAATGAGCAGTTCTTC
>TRBV9|few|NA|TRBJ1-5
CASSVGGNSNQPQHF
TGTGCCAGCAGCGTAGGAGGGAATAGCAATCAGCCCCAGCATTTT
>TRBV5-1|NA|TRBD1|TRBJ2-5
CASSQGQGGYQETQYF
TGCGCCAGCAGCCAAGGACAGGGGGGTTACCAAGAGACCCAGTACTTC
>TRBV19|NA|TRBD1|TRBJ1-4
CASRLGTALSEKLFF
TGTGCCAGTAGATTGGGGACAGCTTTATCCGAAAAACTGTTTTTT
>TRBV5-1|few|NA|TRBJ1-1
CASSLVSGVNTEAFF
TGCGCCAGCAGCTTGGTGTCAGGGGTGAACACTGAAGCTTTCTTT
>TRBV9|NA|NA|TRBJ1-2
CASSPRLSEIGLYGYTF
TGTGCCAGCAGCCCCCGTCTCTCCGAAATAGGACTGTATGGCTACACCTTC
>TRBV14|once|NA|TRBJ1-3
CASSQDWKEGSFGVGSGNTIYF
TGTGCCAGCAGCCAAGATTGGAAAGAGGGTAGCTTTGGTGTTGGCTCTGGAAACACCATATATTTT
>TRBV5-5|NA|TRBD2|TRBJ2-1
CASTKTSGSYNEQFF
TGTGCCAGCACCAAAACTAGCGGGAGTTACAATGAGCAGTTCTTC
>TRBV12-5|NA|TRBD2|TRBJ2-1
CASGLTLADYNEQFF
TGTGCTAGTGGTTTGACTCTAGCGGACTACAATGAGCAGTTCTTC
>TRBV11-1|NA|NA|TRBJ2-7
CASSLNNGHYEQYF
TGTGCCAGCAGCTTAAATAATGGACACTACGAGCAGTACTTC
>TRBV7-9|few|TRBD1|TRBJ2-7
CSSSYSGTGTYEQYF
TGTTCCAGCAGCTACTCCGGGACAGGAACCTACGAGCAGTACTTC
>TRBV5-6|NA|NA|TRBJ2-5
CASSLDRSYQETQYF
TGTGCCAGCAGTTTAGACAGGAGTTACCAAGAGACCCAGTACTTC
>TRBV11-2|few|NA|TRBJ2-2
CASSRTVTPNTGELFF
TGTGCCAGCAGCCGGACAGTGACGCCGAACACCGGGGAGCTGTTTTTT
>TRBV14|NA|TRBD2|TRBJ2-3
CASSQVGGAGVVGTDTQYF
TGTGCCAGCAGCCAAGTAGGCGGAGCGGGAGTGGTCGGCACAGATACGCAGTATTTT
>TRBV6-1|NA|TRBD2|TRBJ2-7
CARGRDGTYEQYF
TGTGCCAGGGGGAGGGACGGCACCTACGAGCAGTACTTC
>TRBV28|NA|NA|TRBJ1-2
CASRTDYGYTF
TGTGCCAGCAGAACAGACTATGGCTACACCTTC
>TRBV4-2|once|NA|TRBJ2-7
CASSQVPPPQGYEQYF
TGTGCCAGCAGCCAAGTGCCCCCTCCGCAGGGCTACGAGCAGTACTTC
>TRBV6-5|NA|NA|TRBJ1-1
CASSRDTEAFF
TGTGCCAGCTCGAGGGACACTGAAGCTTTCTTT
>TRBV7-2|NA|TRBD1|TRBJ1-5
CASSLAQGDNQPQHF
TGTGCCAGCAGCTTAGCCCAGGGGGACAATCAGCCCCAGCATTTT
>TRBV11-2|NA|NA|TRBJ2-3
CASSLPWADTQYF
TGTGCCAGCAGCTTACCCTGGGCGGATACGCAGTATTTT
>TRBV19|NA|TRBD2|TRBJ2-2
CASSIREGDTGELFF
TGTGCCAGTAGTATCCGGGAGGGCGACACCGGGGAGCTGTTTTTT
>TRBV5-1|once|TRBD2|TRBJ2-7
CASSYTSGSSYEQYF
TGCGCCAGCAGCTATACTAGCGGGAGCTCCTACGAGCAGTACTTC
>TRBV9|NA|TRBD2|TRBJ2-5
CASSARTSGRAGVKETQYF
TGTGCCAGCAGCGCCAGGACTAGCGGGAGGGCCGGTGTAAAAGAGACCCAGTACTTC
>TRBV28|NA|TRBD1|TRBJ1-1
CASTGTDMNTEAFF
TGTGCCAGCACTGGGACAGACATGAACACTGAAGCTTTCTTT
>TRBV7-2|NA|NA|TRBJ1-5
CASSFTGNQPQHF
TGTGCCAGCAGCTTCACAGGGAATCAGCCCCAGCATTTT